Given below is one T cell receptor beta chain in context. This entry comes from a study of control samples from healthy donors and cancer patients. The V gene's germline CDR1 is SGHTA and CDR2 FQGTGA. This CDR3 is built from 15 residues. Trimming cost V 0 bases and J 3 bases, with 12 bases left between them. Assay used: immunoSEQ multiplex PCR; TCRdb lists only in-frame clones, some missing. The repertoire includes 230,000 or so clones, roughly 94% of them detected once, and approximately 1.4% sits in the top ten. The receptor comes from a man aged 45-60 years in good health. V gene TRBV7-3 combines with J gene TRBJ2-7, with D tentatively TRBD2 (6 bases). Sequenced material: blood. The CDR3 DNA is TGTGCCAGCAGCTTAACGGCGGGGAAGGGCTACGAGCAGTACTTC. Translating gives CASSLTAGKGYEQYF.